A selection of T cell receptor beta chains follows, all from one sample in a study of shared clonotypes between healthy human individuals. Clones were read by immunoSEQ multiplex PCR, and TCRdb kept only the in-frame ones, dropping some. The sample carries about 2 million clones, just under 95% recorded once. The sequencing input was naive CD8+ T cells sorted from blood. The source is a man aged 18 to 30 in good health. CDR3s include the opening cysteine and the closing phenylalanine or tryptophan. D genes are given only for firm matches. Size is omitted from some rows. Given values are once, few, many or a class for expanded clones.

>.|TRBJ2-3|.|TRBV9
CASSVSGGTDTQYF
TGTGCCAGCAGCGTGTCAGGGGGCACAGATACGCAGTATTTT
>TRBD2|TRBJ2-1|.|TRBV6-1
CASSEGLAGPYNEQFF
TGTGCCAGCAGTGAAGGACTAGCGGGTCCCTACAATGAGCAGTTCTTC
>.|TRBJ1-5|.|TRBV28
CASSLGEGLQPQHF
TGTGCCAGCAGTTTGGGGGAGGGGCTTCAGCCCCAGCATTTT
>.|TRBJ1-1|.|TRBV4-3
CASSQDAGENTEAFF
TGCGCCAGCAGCCAAGATGCAGGGGAAAACACTGAAGCTTTCTTT
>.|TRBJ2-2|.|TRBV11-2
CASSFGPKNTGELFF
TGTGCCAGCAGCTTTGGACCGAAGAACACCGGGGAGCTGTTTTTT
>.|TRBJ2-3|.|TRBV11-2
CASSLDGGTDTQYF
TGTGCCAGCAGCTTAGATGGGGGTACAGATACGCAGTATTTT
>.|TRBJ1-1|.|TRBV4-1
CASSQGVGTNTEAFF
TGCGCCAGCAGCCAAGGTGTAGGTACGAACACTGAAGCTTTCTTT
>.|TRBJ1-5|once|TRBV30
CAWSVPESTKPQHF
TGTGCCTGGAGTGTACCTGAGTCAACGAAGCCCCAGCATTTT
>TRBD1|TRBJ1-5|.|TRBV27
CASSLTGFSNQPQHF
TGTGCCAGCAGTCTGACAGGGTTTAGCAATCAGCCCCAGCATTTT
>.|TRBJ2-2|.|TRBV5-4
CASTDVTGELFF
TGTGCCAGCACCGATGTAACCGGGGAGCTGTTTTTT
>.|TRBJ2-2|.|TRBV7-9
CASSLDLNTGELFF
TGTGCCAGCAGCTTAGACCTGAACACCGGGGAGCTGTTTTTT
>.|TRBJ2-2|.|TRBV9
CASSVEKVMTGELFF
TGTGCCAGCAGCGTAGAGAAAGTAATGACCGGGGAGCTGTTTTTT
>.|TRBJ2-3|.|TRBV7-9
CASSLGGSRDLTDTQYF
TGTGCCAGCAGCTTGGGGGGTAGCCGTGACCTCACAGATACGCAGTATTTT
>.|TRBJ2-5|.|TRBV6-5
CASSYPRGAEGETQYF
TGTGCCAGCAGTTACCCCAGGGGAGCGGAGGGAGAGACCCAGTACTTC
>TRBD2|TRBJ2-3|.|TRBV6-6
CASSYEREGSDTQYF
TGTGCCAGCAGTTATGAGCGGGAGGGATCAGATACGCAGTATTTT
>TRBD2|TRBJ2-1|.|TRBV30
CAWSLGGDEQFF
TGTGCCTGGAGTTTGGGGGGGGATGAGCAGTTCTTC
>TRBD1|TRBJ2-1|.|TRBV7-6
CASSPRAGQGPHNEQFF
TGTGCCAGCAGCCCCCGAGCGGGACAGGGCCCCCACAATGAGCAGTTCTTC
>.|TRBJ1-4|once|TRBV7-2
CASSKQQSNEKLFF
TGTGCCAGCAGCAAACAACAGTCTAATGAAAAACTGTTTTTT
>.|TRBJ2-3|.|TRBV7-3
CASSWDTFTDTQYF
TGTGCCAGCAGCTGGGACACCTTCACAGATACGCAGTATTTT
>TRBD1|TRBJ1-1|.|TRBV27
CASKYPPQGAHTEAFF
TGTGCCAGCAAGTACCCCCCACAGGGGGCCCACACTGAAGCTTTCTTT
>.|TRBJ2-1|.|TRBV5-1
CASSLAQGRLHEQFF
TGCGCCAGCAGCTTGGCCCAGGGAAGGCTGCATGAGCAGTTCTTC
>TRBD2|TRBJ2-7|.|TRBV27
CASSSQSGTSSEQYF
TGTGCCAGCAGTTCACAATCCGGGACTAGCAGTGAGCAGTACTTC
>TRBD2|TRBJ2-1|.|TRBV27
CASSPGGPGRNEQFF
TGTGCCAGCAGCCCGGGAGGCCCAGGTAGGAATGAGCAGTTCTTC
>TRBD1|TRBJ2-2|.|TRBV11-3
CASSPYGQVGWHTGELFF
TGTGCCAGCAGCCCCTACGGACAGGTCGGGTGGCACACCGGGGAGCTGTTTTTT
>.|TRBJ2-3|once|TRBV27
CASSTGLADTQYF
TGTGCCAGCAGTACAGGGTTGGCAGATACGCAGTATTTT
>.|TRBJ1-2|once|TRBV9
CASSVFTSTIYGYTF
TGTGCCAGCAGCGTCTTCACATCAACCATCTATGGCTACACCTTC